Listed below are T cell receptor beta chains from one sample, sequenced in a study of blood T cell repertoires in COVID-19. TCRdb's copy holds only in-frame clones and misses some; the assay was immunoSEQ multiplex PCR. Of 200,000 to 250,000 clones in the sample, approximately 84% were seen once. Specimen: peripheral blood. These receptors were taken from a man between 50 and 59 years old with acute or convalescent COVID-19. Each CDR3 is given with its conserved first and last residue. A D gene is named only where the DNA matches it firmly. Some rows have no size entry. The others give once, few or many, or a class for an expanded clone.

v_call: TRBV7-2
clone_size: .
d_call: .
j_call: TRBJ2-1
cdr3_nt: TGTGCCAGCAGCCTAACCGGGACACTCCACAATGAGCAGTTCTTC
cdr3_aa: CASSLTGTLHNEQFF

v_call: TRBV6-1
clone_size: .
d_call: .
j_call: TRBJ1-2
cdr3_nt: TGTGCCAGCAGTGAAGGGGAGGGGGTTGGCTACACCTTC
cdr3_aa: CASSEGEGVGYTF

v_call: TRBV29-1
clone_size: .
d_call: TRBD1
j_call: TRBJ2-1
cdr3_nt: TGCAGCGTTGGAGACAGGGGGCCCTACAATGAGCAGTTCTTC
cdr3_aa: CSVGDRGPYNEQFF

v_call: TRBV4-1
clone_size: .
d_call: .
j_call: TRBJ1-3
cdr3_nt: TGCGCCAGCAGCCGAGCAGGGTCTGGAAACACCATATATTTT
cdr3_aa: CASSRAGSGNTIYF

v_call: TRBV18
clone_size: .
d_call: .
j_call: TRBJ2-3
cdr3_nt: TGTGCCAGCTCACCACCGAGTGGGGCTAGCACAGATACGCAGTATTTT
cdr3_aa: CASSPPSGASTDTQYF

v_call: TRBV2
clone_size: .
d_call: .
j_call: TRBJ2-1
cdr3_nt: TGTGCCAGCACCCTCTACAATGAGCAGTTCTTC
cdr3_aa: CASTLYNEQFF

v_call: TRBV5-1
clone_size: .
d_call: .
j_call: TRBJ1-2
cdr3_nt: TGCGCCAGCAGCGGCCAATATGGCTACACCTTC
cdr3_aa: CASSGQYGYTF

v_call: TRBV19
clone_size: few
d_call: TRBD2
j_call: TRBJ2-3
cdr3_nt: TGTGCCAGTAGGGAGACTAGCGCGAGCACAGATACGCAGTATTTT
cdr3_aa: CASRETSASTDTQYF

v_call: TRBV10-3
clone_size: .
d_call: TRBD1
j_call: TRBJ1-1
cdr3_nt: TGTGCCATCAGGGGGGACAGGGGGAATATTGAAGCTTTCTTT
cdr3_aa: CAIRGDRGNIEAFF

v_call: TRBV9
clone_size: .
d_call: TRBD1
j_call: TRBJ2-2
cdr3_nt: TGTGCCAGCAGCACCGACAGGGGTTGGTTGTTTTTT
cdr3_aa: CASSTDRGWLFF

v_call: TRBV12-3/TRBV12-4
clone_size: .
d_call: TRBD1
j_call: TRBJ1-6
cdr3_nt: TGTGCCAGCAGCCAGGGGGGAGGTTCACCCCTCCACTTT
cdr3_aa: CASSQGGGSPLHF

v_call: TRBV7-3
clone_size: .
d_call: TRBD2
j_call: TRBJ2-1
cdr3_nt: TGTGCCAGCAGCAAGACTAGCGGGGGGTACAATGAGCAGTTCTTC
cdr3_aa: CASSKTSGGYNEQFF

v_call: TRBV6-5
clone_size: .
d_call: .
j_call: TRBJ2-7
cdr3_nt: TGTGCCAGCAGTTATGGGGGCACCCGCTACGAGCAGTACTTC
cdr3_aa: CASSYGGTRYEQYF

v_call: TRBV6-5
clone_size: .
d_call: .
j_call: TRBJ1-2
cdr3_nt: TGTGCCAGCCGCGCAGGGGTGAGCTATGGCTACACCTTC
cdr3_aa: CASRAGVSYGYTF

v_call: TRBV19
clone_size: once
d_call: TRBD1
j_call: TRBJ2-1
cdr3_nt: TGTGCCAGTAACGCCGGGACAGGGAGCCACAATGAGCAGTTCTTC
cdr3_aa: CASNAGTGSHNEQFF

v_call: TRBV10-3
clone_size: .
d_call: TRBD2
j_call: TRBJ2-3
cdr3_nt: TGTGCCACTAGGACGGGGGGGACAGATACGCAGTATTTT
cdr3_aa: CATRTGGTDTQYF

v_call: TRBV19
clone_size: .
d_call: .
j_call: TRBJ1-5
cdr3_nt: TGTGCCAGTAGTGCTACGGGACTGACCTTATACAATCAGCCCCAGCATTTT
cdr3_aa: CASSATGLTLYNQPQHF

v_call: TRBV29-1
clone_size: .
d_call: .
j_call: TRBJ1-1
cdr3_nt: TGCAGCGTGCACACAGGGCTAGGTACTGAAGCTTTCTTT
cdr3_aa: CSVHTGLGTEAFF

v_call: TRBV10-3
clone_size: .
d_call: TRBD2
j_call: TRBJ2-5
cdr3_nt: TGTGCCATCAGTGAACCAGTGAATTATCCTAGCGGGGGGCTCAAAGAGACCCAGTACTTC
cdr3_aa: CAISEPVNYPSGGLKETQYF

v_call: TRBV19
clone_size: once
d_call: TRBD1
j_call: TRBJ2-2
cdr3_nt: TGTGCCAGTAGTGGGGACAGGGGGCTCGCTAACACCGGGGAGCTGTTTTTT
cdr3_aa: CASSGDRGLANTGELFF

v_call: TRBV7-9
clone_size: few
d_call: TRBD2
j_call: TRBJ2-1
cdr3_nt: TGTGCCAGCAGCCCGACTAGCGGGGGGGCCCACAATGAGCAGTTCTTC
cdr3_aa: CASSPTSGGAHNEQFF

v_call: TRBV6-5
clone_size: once
d_call: TRBD1
j_call: TRBJ2-1
cdr3_nt: TGTGCCAGCAGTTACCAAGGGACAGGGGATGAGAATGAGCAGTTCTTC
cdr3_aa: CASSYQGTGDENEQFF

v_call: TRBV13
clone_size: .
d_call: TRBD2
j_call: TRBJ2-3
cdr3_nt: TGTGCCAGCAGCTTAGATCAGCGGGGTCTTGAAGGCACAGATACGCAGTATTTT
cdr3_aa: CASSLDQRGLEGTDTQYF

v_call: TRBV6-6
clone_size: .
d_call: TRBD1
j_call: TRBJ1-2
cdr3_nt: TGTGCCAGCAGCCGGGGACAGATAAGCTTCTATGGCTACACCTTC
cdr3_aa: CASSRGQISFYGYTF

v_call: TRBV7-9
clone_size: .
d_call: TRBD1
j_call: TRBJ2-1
cdr3_nt: TGTGCCAGCAGCGTCGACAGGGCGGCCAAGTTCTTC
cdr3_aa: CASSVDRAAKFF

v_call: TRBV5-1
clone_size: .
d_call: .
j_call: TRBJ2-1
cdr3_nt: TGCGCCAGCAGCTCCGGACAGAGCTCCTACAATGAGCAGTTCTTC
cdr3_aa: CASSSGQSSYNEQFF

v_call: TRBV5-1
clone_size: once
d_call: .
j_call: TRBJ2-7
cdr3_nt: TGCGCCAGCAGCTTGGGGCAGGGGGGCGAGCAGTACTTC
cdr3_aa: CASSLGQGGEQYF

v_call: TRBV28
clone_size: .
d_call: TRBD2
j_call: TRBJ2-5
cdr3_nt: TGTGCCAGCAGCCCCGGGACTATGTACTTTGGGCGGGAGACCCAGTACTTC
cdr3_aa: CASSPGTMYFGRETQYF

v_call: TRBV11-2
clone_size: .
d_call: TRBD1
j_call: TRBJ1-2
cdr3_nt: TGTGCCAGCAGCTCCCCGACAGGGGAGGGCTATGGCTACACCTTC
cdr3_aa: CASSSPTGEGYGYTF

v_call: TRBV6-5
clone_size: few
d_call: TRBD1
j_call: TRBJ2-3
cdr3_nt: TGTGCCAGCAGTCCCTGGACAGGGCCAGATACGCAGTATTTT
cdr3_aa: CASSPWTGPDTQYF

v_call: TRBV3-1/TRBV3-2
clone_size: .
d_call: TRBD1
j_call: TRBJ2-1
cdr3_nt: TGTGCCAGCAGCCGTACAGGGGACAATGAGCAGTTCTTC
cdr3_aa: CASSRTGDNEQFF

v_call: TRBV11-2
clone_size: .
d_call: .
j_call: TRBJ2-3
cdr3_nt: TGTGCCAGCAGCTCATTACAGGGAAAGAAAAATACGCAGTATTTT
cdr3_aa: CASSSLQGKKNTQYF

v_call: TRBV9
clone_size: .
d_call: .
j_call: TRBJ1-1
cdr3_nt: TGTGCCAGCAGCGTAGGGGGGGTGAACACTGAAGCTTTCTTT
cdr3_aa: CASSVGGVNTEAFF

v_call: TRBV6-5
clone_size: once
d_call: TRBD1
j_call: TRBJ2-7
cdr3_nt: TGTGCCAGCACTACGACAGGGGTTCCCTACGAGCAGTACTTC
cdr3_aa: CASTTTGVPYEQYF

v_call: TRBV5-6
clone_size: .
d_call: TRBD1
j_call: TRBJ1-3
cdr3_nt: TGTGCCAGCAGCTTCCGGACAGGGCGAACTGGAAACACCATATATTTT
cdr3_aa: CASSFRTGRTGNTIYF

v_call: TRBV3-1/TRBV3-2
clone_size: .
d_call: TRBD2
j_call: TRBJ2-5
cdr3_nt: TGTGCCAGCACCGCGGGGGGGCCTCCCGAAGAGACCCAGTACTTC
cdr3_aa: CASTAGGPPEETQYF

v_call: TRBV7-9
clone_size: .
d_call: .
j_call: TRBJ1-2
cdr3_nt: TGTGCCAGCAGCTCCCAGGGTGACTATGGCTACACCTTC
cdr3_aa: CASSSQGDYGYTF

v_call: TRBV2
clone_size: .
d_call: TRBD2
j_call: TRBJ2-5
cdr3_nt: TGTGCCAGCAGTGCCCAGCGGGGGGAGACCCAGTACTTC
cdr3_aa: CASSAQRGETQYF

v_call: TRBV19
clone_size: .
d_call: .
j_call: TRBJ1-1
cdr3_nt: TGTGCCAGTAGTCTTCTGGGTTCGACAATGAACACTGAAGCTTTCTTT
cdr3_aa: CASSLLGSTMNTEAFF

v_call: TRBV21-1
clone_size: .
d_call: .
j_call: TRBJ1-1
cdr3_nt: TGTGCCAGCAGCAAAACCCTCAACATGAACACTGAAGCTTTCTTT
cdr3_aa: CASSKTLNMNTEAFF

v_call: TRBV19
clone_size: .
d_call: .
j_call: TRBJ2-3
cdr3_nt: TGTGCCAGTAGTCTGACAAGGAGCACAGATACGCAGTATTTT
cdr3_aa: CASSLTRSTDTQYF

v_call: TRBV29-1
clone_size: .
d_call: TRBD2
j_call: TRBJ2-1
cdr3_nt: TGCAGCCCCAGACTAGCGGGGATGAATGAGCAGTTCTTC
cdr3_aa: CSPRLAGMNEQFF

v_call: TRBV30
clone_size: .
d_call: TRBD1
j_call: TRBJ1-5
cdr3_nt: TGTGCCTGGAGGGACAGGGACAATCAGCCCCAGCATTTT
cdr3_aa: CAWRDRDNQPQHF

v_call: TRBV18
clone_size: .
d_call: .
j_call: TRBJ2-1
cdr3_nt: TGTGCCAGCTCGCGCGGCGGAATCTACAATGAGCAGTTCTTC
cdr3_aa: CASSRGGIYNEQFF

v_call: TRBV6-2/TRBV6-3
clone_size: .
d_call: .
j_call: TRBJ1-1
cdr3_nt: TGTGCCAGCAGTTACGGACAGTTACCCACTGAAGCTTTCTTT
cdr3_aa: CASSYGQLPTEAFF

v_call: TRBV3-1/TRBV3-2
clone_size: .
d_call: .
j_call: TRBJ2-5
cdr3_nt: TGTGCCAGCCGGCTGCGGGAAGAGACCCAGTACTTC
cdr3_aa: CASRLREETQYF

v_call: TRBV4-1
clone_size: .
d_call: .
j_call: TRBJ2-5
cdr3_nt: TGCGCCAGCAGCCAAACTAGCCAAGAGACCCAGTACTTC
cdr3_aa: CASSQTSQETQYF

v_call: TRBV6-1
clone_size: .
d_call: .
j_call: TRBJ1-2
cdr3_nt: TGTGCCAGCAGTGAAGCTTCCCAATATGGCTACACCTTC
cdr3_aa: CASSEASQYGYTF

v_call: TRBV4-1
clone_size: .
d_call: TRBD1
j_call: TRBJ1-2
cdr3_nt: TGCGCCAGCAGCCAACTTGGGACAGGGGATTATGGCTACACCTTC
cdr3_aa: CASSQLGTGDYGYTF

v_call: TRBV6-5
clone_size: .
d_call: .
j_call: TRBJ1-1
cdr3_nt: TGTGCCAGCAGTTTCCGGACAAGCACTGAAGCTTTCTTT
cdr3_aa: CASSFRTSTEAFF

v_call: TRBV27
clone_size: few
d_call: .
j_call: TRBJ2-7
cdr3_nt: TGTGCCAGCAGTTTACTAGCGAGAGGACCCTACGAGCAGTACTTC
cdr3_aa: CASSLLARGPYEQYF

v_call: TRBV19
clone_size: .
d_call: .
j_call: TRBJ1-3
cdr3_nt: TGTGCCAGTAGCCCAGAGGGCCGAAACACCATATATTTT
cdr3_aa: CASSPEGRNTIYF

v_call: TRBV6-5
clone_size: few
d_call: .
j_call: TRBJ1-3
cdr3_nt: TGTGCCAGCTCTCCCACCGGGGGGTTGAGAAACACCATATATTTT
cdr3_aa: CASSPTGGLRNTIYF

v_call: TRBV5-1
clone_size: .
d_call: TRBD1
j_call: TRBJ1-1
cdr3_nt: TGCGCCAGCAGCTTACGGACAGGGAGGAACACTGAAGCTTTCTTT
cdr3_aa: CASSLRTGRNTEAFF

v_call: TRBV27
clone_size: .
d_call: .
j_call: TRBJ1-2
cdr3_nt: TGTGCCAGCAGAACTACAGGAGACTATGGCTACACCTTC
cdr3_aa: CASRTTGDYGYTF